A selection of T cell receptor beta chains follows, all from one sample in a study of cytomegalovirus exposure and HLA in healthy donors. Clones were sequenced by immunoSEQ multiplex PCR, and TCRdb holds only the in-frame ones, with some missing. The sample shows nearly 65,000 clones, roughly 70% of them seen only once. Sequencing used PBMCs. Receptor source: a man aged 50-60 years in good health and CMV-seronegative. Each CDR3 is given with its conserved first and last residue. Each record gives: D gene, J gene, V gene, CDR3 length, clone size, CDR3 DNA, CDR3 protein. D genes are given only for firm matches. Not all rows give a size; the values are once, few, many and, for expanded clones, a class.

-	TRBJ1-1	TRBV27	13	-	TGTGCCAGCAGTCCTACAGGGTTCGCTGAAGCTTTCTTT	CASSPTGFAEAFF
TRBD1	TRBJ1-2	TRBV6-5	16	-	TGTGCCAGCAGTTACTTGAGGACAGGGGGGAGCTATGGCTACACCTTC	CASSYLRTGGSYGYTF
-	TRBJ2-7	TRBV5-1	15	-	TGCGCCAGCAGCCCAGGGCCCCCCCGAAGCTACGAGCAGTACTTC	CASSPGPPRSYEQYF
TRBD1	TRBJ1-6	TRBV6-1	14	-	TGTGCCAGCAGTTCCGGGACAGACAATTCACCCCTCCACTTT	CASSSGTDNSPLHF
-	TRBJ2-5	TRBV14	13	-	TGTGCCAGCAGCCAACGACTTAAGGAGACCCAGTACTTC	CASSQRLKETQYF
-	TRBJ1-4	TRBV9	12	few	TGTGCCAGCAGCGCCAGCGGTGAAAAACTGTTTTTT	CASSASGEKLFF
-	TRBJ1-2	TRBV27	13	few	TGTGCCAGTAAACGCAGGGCGGTCTATGGCTACACCTTC	CASKRRAVYGYTF
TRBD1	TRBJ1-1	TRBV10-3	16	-	TGTGCCATCAGGGGGTCCGGGGGGACAGGGTGGACTGAAGCTTTCTTT	CAIRGSGGTGWTEAFF
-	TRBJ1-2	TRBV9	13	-	TGTGCCAGCAGCGGCGGGGGAGGGAATGGCTACACCTTC	CASSGGGGNGYTF
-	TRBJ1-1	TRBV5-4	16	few	TGTGCCAGCAGCTTGGATGTCGGCAGGGTAGGGACTGAAGCTTTCTTT	CASSLDVGRVGTEAFF
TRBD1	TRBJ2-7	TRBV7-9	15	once	TGTGCCAGCAGCCATAGACAGGGGACGACCTACGAGCAGTACTTC	CASSHRQGTTYEQYF
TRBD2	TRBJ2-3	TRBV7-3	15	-	TGTGCCAGCAGCGCGAGCGGGGGAGTAGGAGATACGCAGTATTTT	CASSASGGVGDTQYF
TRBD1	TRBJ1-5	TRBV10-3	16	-	TGTGCCATCAGTGAGGCGGGGACAGGGGATAATCAGCCCCAGCATTTT	CAISEAGTGDNQPQHF
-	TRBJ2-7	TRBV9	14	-	TGTGCCAGCAGTCTTGAAGGCCGGGCCTACGAGCAGTACTTC	CASSLEGRAYEQYF
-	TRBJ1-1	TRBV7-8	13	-	TGTGCCAGCAGCTTCGTCCTGAACACTGAAGCTTTCTTT	CASSFVLNTEAFF
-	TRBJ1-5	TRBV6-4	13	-	TGTGCCAGCAGTGAATCCCGGGGTCAGCCCCAGCATTTT	CASSESRGQPQHF
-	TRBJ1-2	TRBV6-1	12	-	TGTGCCAGCAGTCAAGACAGCTATGGCTACACCTTC	CASSQDSYGYTF
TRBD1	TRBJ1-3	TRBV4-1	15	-	TGCGCCAGCAGCCTAATGACAGGGTTAGGAAACACCATATATTTT	CASSLMTGLGNTIYF